This T cell receptor (beta chain) was recorded in a study of post-analysis software for immune sequencing data. Looking at the study overall: In terms of disease course, relapsing-remitting, secondary progressive and progressive-relapsing multiple sclerosis were included.

Findings and limits, study-wide: A significant reduction in normalized Chao1 diversity was observed in multiple sclerosis patients versus controls. Controls had lower frequencies than patients of five TRBV segments, which included TRBV5-6, TRBV5-1 and TRBV20-1. By F measure, strong co-clustering occurred among samples prepared in the same batch.

Concerning this clonotype: The antigen remains undetermined.

This CDR3 spans 16 amino acids. Looked up from germline, CDR1 is KGHDR and CDR2 is SFDVKD. The junction had 6 bases not matched to a gene; V was cut back by 3 bases and J by 9 bases. Every TCR beta cDNA library bore unique molecular identifiers. MiXCR was run by TCRdb on the PCR reads, yielding one entry per CDR3 protein. The table lists about 160,000 distinct CDR3 sequences, around 36% of them singletons. The rearrangement links TRBV24-1 to TRBJ2-1; 14 nucleotides match TRBD2. This material consisted of blood, taken after autologous hematopoietic stem cell transplantation. The receptor was derived from a girl between 5 and 17 years old with multiple sclerosis. CDR3 sequence (DNA): TGTGCCACCAGTGATCAGGGACTAGCGGGAGTAGGTGAGCAGTTCTTC. This gives the protein CATSDQGLAGVGEQFF.